The 26 T cell receptor beta chains listed next were all sequenced from one sample in a study of a mutant IDH1 vaccine in newly diagnosed glioma. TCRdb keeps only in-frame clones here, not all; method: immunoSEQ multiplex PCR. The data contain some 87,000 clones, around 80% of them seen just once; the ten biggest clones take up over 6.5%. Time point: baseline, week 1 (first vaccination visit). As for treatment: pre-vaccination baseline after standard-of-care therapy. Sequences were derived from PBMCs, sampled from a glioma patient treated with radiotherapy, temozolomide or both. These receptors came from a man aged 35 to 55 with glioma.

This clone appeared once. Other DNA sequences in this sample translate to the same CDR3. The CDR3 bases are TGTGCCAGCAGCGTAGGTTCGGGCAGCTACGAGCAGTACTTC. It yields the protein CASSVGSGSYEQYF. V is TRBV9 and J is TRBJ2-7, with D hard to call. Trimming pared 0 bases from V and 3 bases from J, leaving 10 bases between. The CDR3 runs to 14 residues. CDR1 and CDR2 from the germline V gene are SGDLS and YYNGEE.

This chain joins TRBV7-8 and TRBJ2-2; D ambiguous. Germline V gene sequence: CDR1 SGHVS, CDR2 FQNEAQ. This CDR3 is 14 amino acids long. Trimming stripped 1 base from V and 1 base from J, with 4 bases between. Here the CDR3 reads CASSLVQNTGELFF. The CDR3 DNA reads TGTGCCAGCAGCTTAGTACAGAACACCGGGGAGCTGTTTTTT.

This chain joins TRBV7-6 and TRBJ2-3; D call uncertain. V was trimmed by 0 bases and J by 10 bases, leaving 14 bases between them. Germline V gene sequence: CDR1 SGHVS, CDR2 FNYEAQ. The CDR3 sequence is 14 residues long. CDR3 DNA: TGTGCCAGCAGCTTAGCGAAGAGTCCAGGTCCGCAGTATTTT. Translating gives CASSLAKSPGPQYF.

Comment on this clone: Other DNA sequences in this sample translate to the same CDR3. J is TRBJ2-1 and V is TRBV5-6; unclear D gene. Germline lookup yields CDR1 SGHDT and CDR2 YYEEEE. Trimming took off 0 bases at V and 6 bases at J, with 7 bases between the two ends. The length of the CDR3 is 13 residues. DNA for the CDR3: TGTGCCAGCAGCTTGGGTCACCCCAATGAGCAGTTCTTC. This encodes CASSLGHPNEQFF.

The chain has TRBV15 and TRBJ2-7; D is perhaps TRBD2 (5 bases). Per the germline V gene, CDR1 is LNHNV and CDR2 is YYDKDF (reference sequence). The CDR3 totals 21 residues. The V gene lost 0 bases and the J gene lost 2 bases, with 29 bases spanning the gap. This CDR3 is CATSRERGGRSTPASTYEQYF. CDR3 coding DNA: TGTGCCACCAGCAGAGAGCGTGGTGGGAGAAGCACGCCAGCCTCAACCTACGAGCAGTACTTC.

This clone has ten or more counts. The sample contains more than one DNA sequence encoding this CDR3. V gene TRBV7-2 combines with J gene TRBJ2-7; D gene unclear. The length of the CDR3 is 13 residues. Germline V gene data show CDR1 as SGHTA and CDR2 as FQGNSA. The germline V and J ends were trimmed by 4 bases and 3 bases, with 10 bases remaining between them. The CDR3 here is CASSSPDGYEQYF. DNA of the CDR3: TGTGCCAGCAGCTCCCCCGACGGCTACGAGCAGTACTTC.

The chain joins TRBV14 to TRBJ1-5; 8 nucleotides line up with TRBD1. CDR3 size: 14 residues. CDR1 and CDR2 from the germline V gene are SGHDN and FVKESK. The junction had 5 bases not matched to a gene; V was cut back by 4 bases and J by 6 bases. The CDR3 nucleotides are TGTGCCAGCAGCCCACAGGGGGTTGGTCAGCCCCAGCATTTT. Translating gives CASSPQGVGQPQHF.

This clone was detected only a few times. The chain uses TRBV6-6 and TRBJ1-5, with a possible D match to TRBD1 (5 bases). The CDR3 sequence is 13 residues long. The germline V gene encodes CDR1 MNHNY and CDR2 SVGAGI (reference sequence). The V and J ends lost 6 bases and 5 bases respectively, with 11 bases between them. The CDR3 protein is CASSFQGDQPQHF. The DNA of the CDR3 is TGTGCCAGCAGCTTCCAGGGAGATCAGCCCCAGCATTTT.

The rearrangement links TRBV11-3 to TRBJ2-3; 7 bases align to TRBD2. V lost 2 bases to trimming and J lost 5 bases; unmatched junction nucleotides: 7. Germline CDR1 is SGHNT and CDR2 is YENEEA. This CDR3 has 15 residues. DNA of the CDR3: TGTGCCAGCAGCTTAAGGCTGGGGGGGGGAGATACGCAGTATTTT. Protein product: CASSLRLGGGDTQYF. Looking up the rest from reference TRBV11-3 and TRBJ2-3 gives the full variable domain: EAGVVQSPRYKIIEKKQPVAFWCNPISGHNTLYWYLQNLGQGPELLIRYENEEAVDDSQLPKDRFSAERLKGVDSTLKIQPAELGDSAVYLCASSLRLGGGDTQYFGPGTRLTVL.

The J gene is TRBJ2-3, the V gene TRBV6-5; D not certain. Trimming pared 7 bases from V and 1 base from J, leaving 9 bases between. The germline V gene encodes CDR1 MNHEY and CDR2 SVGAGI. This CDR3 is built from 13 residues. The CDR3 protein is CASTASGTDTQYF. The CDR3 DNA follows: TGTGCCAGCACCGCCAGCGGCACAGATACGCAGTATTTT.

The chain is built from TRBV6-5 and TRBJ1-2; D is perhaps TRBD1 (5 bases). V was shortened by 4 bases and J by 1 base, with 7 bases between the two germline ends. Germline-derived CDR1 and CDR2 are MNHEY and SVGAGI. The CDR3 runs 13 residues. In nucleotides, the CDR3 is TGTGCCAGCAGTTTGACAGATAACTATGGCTACACCTTC. Translated, it gives CASSLTDNYGYTF.

This chain connects TRBV6-6 to TRBJ2-5; 8 bases map to TRBD2. Germline-derived CDR1 and CDR2 are MNHNY and SVGAGI (reference sequence). J gave up 2 bases and V 5 bases, and 4 bases lay outside the gene matches. The CDR3 length is 14 residues. Written as DNA, the CDR3 is TGTGCCAGCAGTAGCGGGGGACCGCAAGAGACCCAGTACTTC. This translates into CASSSGGPQETQYF.

The rearrangement uses TRBV5-4 and TRBJ1-2; tentatively, D is TRBD1 (6 bases). This CDR3 comprises 14 residues. Trimming took off 10 bases at V and 0 bases at J, with 16 bases between the two ends. Germline CDR1 is SGHNT and CDR2 is YYREEE (reference sequence). Written as DNA, the CDR3 is TGTGCCTGCGGAGGGGGGGGCTCTAACTATGGCTACACCTTC. It translates to CACGGGGSNYGYTF.

The chain is built from TRBV7-8 and TRBJ1-3, with 8 bases that match TRBD1. Germline V gives CDR1 SGHVS, CDR2 FQNEAQ. CDR3 length: 18 amino acids. Germline trimming cut 5 bases from V and 0 bases from J; bases unmatched to any gene: 12. CDR3 nucleotides: TGTGCCAGCAGCACCCGACAGGGGCCCTCCGTCTCTGGAAACACCATATATTTT. This translates into CASSTRQGPSVSGNTIYF.

Here the CDR3 reads CASIGLAVTGELFF. For the CDR3, the DNA is TGTGCCAGTATTGGCCTAGCGGTTACCGGGGAGCTGTTTTTT. The rearrangement joins TRBV19 to TRBJ2-2, with TRBD2 identical over 7 bases. The V segment lost 7 bases and the J segment 5 bases; nucleotides outside the gene matches: 7. This CDR3 has 14 amino acids. From germline, CDR1 is LNHDA and CDR2 SQIVND (reference sequence).

The chain carries TRBV5-4 and TRBJ1-2, with D unresolved. There are 15 residues in the CDR3. Germline CDR1 SGHNT, CDR2 YYREEE (reference sequence). V lost 1 base to trimming and J lost 4 bases, with 14 bases between them. Here the CDR3 reads CASSLTSGQAYGYTF. DNA of the CDR3: TGTGCCAGCAGCTTGACGTCGGGTCAGGCCTATGGCTACACCTTC.

The J gene is TRBJ2-5, the V gene TRBV2, with 8 bases fitting TRBD2. Germline trimming cut 4 bases from V and 2 bases from J; bases unmatched to any gene: 3. CDR1 is SNHLY, CDR2 FYNNEI, per germline. This CDR3 contains 14 residues. The CDR3 DNA reads as TGTGCCAGCAGTGCGGGAGGGCCTCAAGAGACCCAGTACTTC. This gives the protein CASSAGGPQETQYF.

This clone was counted a single time. CDR3 protein: CASSPPADTQYF. CDR3 nucleotide sequence: TGTGCCAGCAGCCCCCCGGCAGATACGCAGTATTTT. V usage is TRBV4-2 and J usage is TRBJ2-3; no clear D. Between the trimmed V and J ends, which lost 4 bases and 4 bases, there was a span of 6 bases. There are 12 residues in the CDR3. Germline values: CDR1 LGHNA, CDR2 YNFKEQ.

The chain has TRBV30 and TRBJ2-1, with 10 bases aligning to TRBD2. Germline trimming cut 5 bases from V and 4 bases from J; bases unmatched to any gene: 8. CDR1 is GTSNPN and CDR2 is SVGIG in the germline V gene (reference sequence). The CDR3 has 15 amino acids. CDR3 residues: CAWERGGRPYNEQFF. Here the CDR3 DNA reads TGTGCCTGGGAGCGGGGGGGCCGGCCTTACAATGAGCAGTTCTTC. The whole variable domain, remainder taken from reference TRBV30 and TRBJ2-1, is SQTIHQWPATLVQPVGSPLSLECTVEGTSNPNLYWYRQAAGRGLQLLFYSVGIGQISSEVPQNLSASRPQDRQFILSSKKLLLSDSGFYLCAWERGGRPYNEQFFGPGTRLTVL.

The V and J genes are TRBV19 and TRBJ2-2; D perhaps matches TRBD2 (6 bases). This CDR3 has 16 residues. Trimming shortened V by 4 bases and J by 5 bases, and 17 bases separated the two germline ends. Germline V gives CDR1 LNHDA, CDR2 SQIVND (reference sequence). The CDR3 region is CASSKGVGLGTGELFF. The CDR3 coding sequence is TGTGCCAGTAGTAAGGGAGTGGGACTGGGAACCGGGGAGCTGTTTTTT.

This clone was counted only a few times. This chain connects TRBV7-6 to TRBJ1-4; D uncertain. Trimming left V 1 base short and J 2 bases short, with 11 bases between. Germline V gene sequence: CDR1 SGHVS, CDR2 FNYEAQ. This CDR3 region has 16 residues. The CDR3 is CASSLGPIGTNEKLFF. DNA for the CDR3: TGTGCCAGCAGCTTAGGGCCGATTGGCACTAATGAAAAACTGTTTTTT.

The J gene is TRBJ2-7, the V gene TRBV25-1; unclear D gene. The CDR3 length is 13 residues. Germline V gives CDR1 MGHDK, CDR2 SYGVNS. The V end lost 7 bases, the J end lost 0 bases, and 10 bases lay between the germline ends. CDR3 sequence (DNA): TGTGCCAGCACCGAGTCGTCCTCCTACGAGCAGTACTTC. Amino acids: CASTESSSYEQYF.

The rearrangement links TRBV9 to TRBJ2-1; TRBD2 aligns across 7 bases. J lost 7 bases, V lost 3 bases, and 7 bases had no gene match. Germline V gene sequence: CDR1 SGDLS, CDR2 YYNGEE. CDR3 length: 14 residues. The CDR3 DNA sequence: TGTGCCAGCAGCGCGGGGGGTGGGAAAAATGAGCAGTTCTTC. This gives the protein CASSAGGGKNEQFF.

The chain links TRBV7-8 to TRBJ2-5; 7 bases fit TRBD1. From germline, CDR1 is SGHVS and CDR2 FQNEAQ. Trimming at V came to 2 bases and at J to 3 bases, leaving 3 bases not matched to a gene. CDR3 size: 14 residues. The CDR3 loop is CASSLTGVEETQYF. The CDR3 DNA sequence: TGTGCCAGCAGCTTAACAGGGGTGGAAGAGACCCAGTACTTC. The full variable domain, completed using reference TRBV7-8 and TRBJ2-5, is GAGVSQSPRYKVAKRGQDVALRCDPISGHVSLFWYQQALGQGPEFLTYFQNEAQLDKSGLPSDRFFAERPEGSVSTLKIQRTQQEDSAVYLCASSLTGVEETQYFGPGTRLLVL.

This rearrangement joins TRBV28 to TRBJ1-2, with no clear D. Looked up from germline, CDR1 is MDHEN and CDR2 is SYDVKM. V lost 2 bases and J 5 bases, leaving 9 bases between the germline ends. The CDR3 runs to 13 residues. The CDR3 nucleotides are TGTGCCAGCAGTTTAGTCAGACTTTATGGCTACACCTTC. Translation gives CASSLVRLYGYTF.

V is TRBV9 and J is TRBJ2-3; D gene unclear. The germline V gene has CDR1 SGDLS and CDR2 YYNGEE. With 2 bases removed from V and 4 bases from J, the gap between germline ends came to 8 bases. The CDR3 has 13 residues. CDR3 in amino acids: CASSVSTPDTQYF. CDR3 nucleotide sequence: TGTGCCAGCAGCGTCAGTACCCCAGATACGCAGTATTTT.